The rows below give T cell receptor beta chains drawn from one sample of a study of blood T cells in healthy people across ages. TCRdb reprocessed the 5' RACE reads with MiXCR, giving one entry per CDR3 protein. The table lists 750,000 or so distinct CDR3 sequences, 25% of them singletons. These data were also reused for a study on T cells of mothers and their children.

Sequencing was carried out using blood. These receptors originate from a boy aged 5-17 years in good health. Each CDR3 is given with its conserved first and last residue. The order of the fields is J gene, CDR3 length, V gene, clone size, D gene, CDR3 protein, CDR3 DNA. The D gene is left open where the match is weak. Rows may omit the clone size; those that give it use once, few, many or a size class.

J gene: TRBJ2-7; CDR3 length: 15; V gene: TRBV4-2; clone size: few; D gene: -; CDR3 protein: CASSQDRQGGYEQYF; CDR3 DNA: TGTGCCAGCAGCCAAGATCGGCAGGGAGGTTACGAGCAGTACTTC
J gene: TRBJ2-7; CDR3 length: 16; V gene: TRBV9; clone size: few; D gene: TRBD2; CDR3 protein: CASSGGDYQTVHEQYF; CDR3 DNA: TGTGCCAGCAGCGGGGGGGACTACCAGACGGTACACGAGCAGTACTTC
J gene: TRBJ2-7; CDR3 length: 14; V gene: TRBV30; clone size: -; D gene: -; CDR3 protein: CAWSVGGLIYEQYF; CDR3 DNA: TGTGCCTGGAGTGTAGGAGGGTTAATCTACGAGCAGTACTTC
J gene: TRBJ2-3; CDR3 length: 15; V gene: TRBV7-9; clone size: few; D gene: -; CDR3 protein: CASSLAGIGTDTQYF; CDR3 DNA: TGTGCCAGCAGCTTAGCAGGAATAGGCACAGATACGCAGTATTTT
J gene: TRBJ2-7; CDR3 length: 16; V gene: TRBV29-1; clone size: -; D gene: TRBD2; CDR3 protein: CSAQGTRGNIKYEQYF; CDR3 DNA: TGCAGCGCCCAGGGGACTAGGGGAAATATAAAATACGAGCAGTACTTC
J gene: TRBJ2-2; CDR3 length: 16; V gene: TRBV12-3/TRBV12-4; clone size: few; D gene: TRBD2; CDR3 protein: CASTPGLAGNTGELFF; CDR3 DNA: TGTGCCAGCACCCCTGGACTAGCGGGCAACACCGGGGAGCTGTTTTTT
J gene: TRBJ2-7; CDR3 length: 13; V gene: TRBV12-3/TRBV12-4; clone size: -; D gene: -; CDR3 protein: CASGPKKPYEQYF; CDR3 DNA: TGTGCCAGCGGGCCGAAAAAACCCTACGAGCAGTACTTC
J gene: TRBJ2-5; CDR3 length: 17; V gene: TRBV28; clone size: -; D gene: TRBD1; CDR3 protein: CASSLWQQTGGRETQYF; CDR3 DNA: TGTGCCAGCAGTTTATGGCAACAGACAGGGGGCCGGGAGACCCAGTACTTC
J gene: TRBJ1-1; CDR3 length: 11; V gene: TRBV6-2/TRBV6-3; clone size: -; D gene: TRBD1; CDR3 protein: CASRTGAEAFF; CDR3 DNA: TGTGCCAGCAGGACAGGGGCTGAAGCTTTCTTT
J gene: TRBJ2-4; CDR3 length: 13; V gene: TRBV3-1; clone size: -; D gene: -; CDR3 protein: CASSDSAKNIQYF; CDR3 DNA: TGTGCCAGCAGCGACAGTGCCAAAAACATTCAGTACTTC
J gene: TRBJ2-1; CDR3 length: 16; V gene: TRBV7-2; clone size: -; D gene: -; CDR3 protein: CASSPAERSYYNEQFF; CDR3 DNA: TGTGCCAGCAGCCCGGCTGAGCGGTCCTACTACAATGAGCAGTTCTTC
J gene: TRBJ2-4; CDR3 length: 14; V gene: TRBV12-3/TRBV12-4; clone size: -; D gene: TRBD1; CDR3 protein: CASSRWTGEDIQYF; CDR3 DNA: TGTGCCAGCAGCCGCTGGACAGGGGAGGACATTCAGTACTTC
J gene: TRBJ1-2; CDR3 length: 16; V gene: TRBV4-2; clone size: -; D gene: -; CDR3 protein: CASSQDITGVGGGYTF; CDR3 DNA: TGTGCCAGCAGCCAAGATATAACAGGCGTAGGGGGGGGCTACACCTTC
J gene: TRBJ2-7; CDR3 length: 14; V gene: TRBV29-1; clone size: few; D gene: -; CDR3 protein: CSVVEGTKDYEQYF; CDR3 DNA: TGCAGCGTTGTTGAGGGGACAAAAGATTACGAGCAGTACTTC
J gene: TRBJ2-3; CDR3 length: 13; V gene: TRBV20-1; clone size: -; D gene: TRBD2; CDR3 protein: CSARLAGDGTQYF; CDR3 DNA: TGCAGTGCTAGACTAGCGGGAGACGGTACGCAGTATTTT
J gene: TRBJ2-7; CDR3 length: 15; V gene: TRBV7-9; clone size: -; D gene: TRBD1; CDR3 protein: CASSSPGTGQYEQYF; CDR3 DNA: TGTGCCAGCAGCTCCCCCGGGACAGGGCAGTACGAGCAGTACTTC
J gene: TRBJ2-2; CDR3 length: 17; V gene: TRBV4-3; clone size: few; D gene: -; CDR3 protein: CASSQSVGALNTGELFF; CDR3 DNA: TGCGCCAGCAGCCAATCCGTGGGGGCTCTGAACACCGGGGAGCTGTTTTTT
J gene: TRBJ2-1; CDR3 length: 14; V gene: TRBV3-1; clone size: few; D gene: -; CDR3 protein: CASSQLGALGEQFF; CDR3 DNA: TGTGCCAGCAGCCAACTCGGGGCACTCGGTGAGCAGTTCTTC
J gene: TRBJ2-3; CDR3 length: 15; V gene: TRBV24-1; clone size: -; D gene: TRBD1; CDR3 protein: CATEGTGGVADTQYF; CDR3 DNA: TGTGCCACAGAAGGGACAGGGGGCGTCGCAGATACGCAGTATTTT
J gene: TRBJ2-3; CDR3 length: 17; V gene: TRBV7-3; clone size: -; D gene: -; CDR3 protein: CASSLNLRLVDPDTQYF; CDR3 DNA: TGTGCCAGCAGCTTAAATCTCCGGTTAGTGGACCCAGATACGCAGTATTTT
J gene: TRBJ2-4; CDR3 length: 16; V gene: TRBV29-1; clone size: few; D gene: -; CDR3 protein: CSVVGLSGPSLNIQYF; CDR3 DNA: TGCAGCGTGGTCGGACTCAGCGGACCCTCCTTAAACATTCAGTACTTC
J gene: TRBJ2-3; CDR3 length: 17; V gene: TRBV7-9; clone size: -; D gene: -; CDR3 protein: CASSLADRTRDTDTQYF; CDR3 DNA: TGTGCCAGCAGCTTAGCCGACAGGACCAGGGACACAGATACGCAGTATTTT
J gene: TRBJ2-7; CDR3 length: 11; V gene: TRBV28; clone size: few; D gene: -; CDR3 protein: CASEEGREQYF; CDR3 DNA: TGTGCCAGCGAGGAGGGTCGGGAGCAGTACTTC
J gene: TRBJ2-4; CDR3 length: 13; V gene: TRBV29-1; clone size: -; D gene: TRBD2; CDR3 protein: CSVGVTAGDTQYF; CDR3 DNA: TGCAGCGTTGGAGTTACGGCGGGAGATACTCAGTACTTC
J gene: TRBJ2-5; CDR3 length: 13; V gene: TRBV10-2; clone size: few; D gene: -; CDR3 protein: CASSEWRFETQYF; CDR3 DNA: TGCGCCAGCAGTGAGTGGCGTTTCGAGACCCAGTACTTC
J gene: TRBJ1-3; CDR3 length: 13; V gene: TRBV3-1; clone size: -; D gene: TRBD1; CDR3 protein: CASQDRGGNTIYF; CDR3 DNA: TGTGCCAGCCAAGACAGGGGTGGAAACACCATATATTTT
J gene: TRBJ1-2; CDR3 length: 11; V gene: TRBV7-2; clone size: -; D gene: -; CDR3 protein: CASSDHYGYTF; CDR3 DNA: TGTGCCAGCAGCGACCACTATGGCTACACCTTC
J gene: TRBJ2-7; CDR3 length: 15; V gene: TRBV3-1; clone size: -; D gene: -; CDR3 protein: CASSPMGFDLYEQYF; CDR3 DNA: TGTGCCAGCAGCCCTATGGGCTTTGACCTCTACGAGCAGTACTTC
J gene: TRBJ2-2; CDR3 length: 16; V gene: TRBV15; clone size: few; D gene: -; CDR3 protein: CATRTRSAGNTGELFF; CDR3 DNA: TGTGCCACCAGAACTCGATCAGCGGGTAACACCGGGGAGCTGTTTTTT
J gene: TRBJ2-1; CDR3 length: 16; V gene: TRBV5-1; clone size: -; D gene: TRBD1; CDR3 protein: CASSLVDRELSNEQFF; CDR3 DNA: TGCGCCAGCAGCTTGGTCGACAGGGAATTGTCCAATGAGCAGTTCTTC
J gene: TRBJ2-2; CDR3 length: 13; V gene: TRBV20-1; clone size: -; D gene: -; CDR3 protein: CSASHGATGELFF; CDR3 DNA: TGCAGTGCTAGTCATGGGGCCACCGGGGAGCTGTTTTTT
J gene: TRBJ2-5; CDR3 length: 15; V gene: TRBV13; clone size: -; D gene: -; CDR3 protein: CASSSSAGEPTKQYF; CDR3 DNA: TGTGCCAGCAGCTCCTCAGCTGGGGAACCTACGAAGCAGTACTTC
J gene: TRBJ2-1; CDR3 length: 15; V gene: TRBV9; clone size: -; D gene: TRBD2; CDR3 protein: CASSEQLAGHNEQFF; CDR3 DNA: TGTGCCAGCAGCGAACAACTAGCGGGTCACAATGAGCAGTTCTTC
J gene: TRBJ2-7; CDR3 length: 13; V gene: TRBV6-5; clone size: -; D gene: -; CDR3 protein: CASSASTGYEQYF; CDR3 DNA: TGTGCCAGCAGTGCTTCTACAGGATACGAGCAGTACTTC
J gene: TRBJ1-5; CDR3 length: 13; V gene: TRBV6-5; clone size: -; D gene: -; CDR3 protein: CASRRDTNQPQHF; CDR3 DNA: TGTGCCAGCAGACGGGACACCAATCAGCCCCAGCATTTT
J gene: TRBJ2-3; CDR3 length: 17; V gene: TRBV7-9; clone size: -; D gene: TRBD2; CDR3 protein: CASSLGASGRLADTQYF; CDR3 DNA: TGTGCCAGCAGCTTGGGTGCTAGCGGGAGGCTTGCAGATACGCAGTATTTT
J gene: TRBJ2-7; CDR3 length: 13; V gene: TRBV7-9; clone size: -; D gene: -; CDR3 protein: CASRDGISYEQYF; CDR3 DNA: TGTGCCAGCAGGGACGGGATCTCCTACGAGCAGTACTTC
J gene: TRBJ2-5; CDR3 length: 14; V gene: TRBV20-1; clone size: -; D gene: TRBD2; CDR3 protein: CSGRLAGGTETQYF; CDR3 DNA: TGCAGTGGACGACTAGCGGGGGGTACAGAGACCCAGTACTTC
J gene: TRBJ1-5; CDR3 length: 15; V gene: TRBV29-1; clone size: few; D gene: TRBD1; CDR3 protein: CSVLQGNQPNQPQHF; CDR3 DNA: TGCAGCGTCCTACAGGGGAACCAGCCAAATCAGCCCCAGCATTTT
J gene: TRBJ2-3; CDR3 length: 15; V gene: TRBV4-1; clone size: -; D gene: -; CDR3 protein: CASSQEGSYTDTQYF; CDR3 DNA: TGCGCCAGCAGCCAAGAAGGTAGCTACACAGATACGCAGTATTTT
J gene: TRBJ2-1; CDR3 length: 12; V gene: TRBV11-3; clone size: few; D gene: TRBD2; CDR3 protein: CASSRGLNEQLF; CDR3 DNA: TGTGCCAGCAGCCGGGGACTAAATGAGCAGCTCTTC
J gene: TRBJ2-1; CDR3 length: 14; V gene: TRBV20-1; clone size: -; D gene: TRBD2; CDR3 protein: CSARPGLGVREQFF; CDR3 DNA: TGCAGTGCTAGGCCGGGACTAGGCGTACGGGAGCAGTTCTTC
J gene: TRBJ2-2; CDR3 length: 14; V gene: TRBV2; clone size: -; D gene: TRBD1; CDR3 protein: CASRQGAGTGELFF; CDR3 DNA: TGTGCCAGCAGGCAGGGGGCCGGGACCGGGGAGCTGTTTTTT
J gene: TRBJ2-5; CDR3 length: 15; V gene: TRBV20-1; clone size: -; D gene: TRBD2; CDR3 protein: CSASRLAGPQETQYF; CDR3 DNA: TGCAGTGCTAGTAGGCTAGCGGGACCCCAAGAGACCCAGTACTTC
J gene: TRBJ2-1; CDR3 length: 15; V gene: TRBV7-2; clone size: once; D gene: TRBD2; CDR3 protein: CASSPSSGKSNEQFF; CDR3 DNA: TGTGCCAGCAGCCCCTCTAGCGGGAAAAGCAATGAGCAGTTCTTC
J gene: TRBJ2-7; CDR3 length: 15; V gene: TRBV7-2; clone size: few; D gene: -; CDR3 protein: CASSSYPGRGYEQYF; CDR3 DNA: TGTGCCAGCAGTTCCTACCCCGGACGTGGCTACGAGCAGTACTTC
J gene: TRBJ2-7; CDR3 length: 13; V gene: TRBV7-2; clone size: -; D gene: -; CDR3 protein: CASSPPSVYEQYF; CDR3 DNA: TGTGCCAGCAGCCCTCCTAGTGTCTACGAGCAGTACTTC
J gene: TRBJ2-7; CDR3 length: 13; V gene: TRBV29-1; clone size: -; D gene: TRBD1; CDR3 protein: CSVAGTGIDEQYF; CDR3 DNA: TGCAGCGTTGCCGGGACAGGGATCGACGAGCAGTACTTC
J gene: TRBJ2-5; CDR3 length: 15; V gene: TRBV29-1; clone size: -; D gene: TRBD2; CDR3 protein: CSVGRRLAGKETQYF; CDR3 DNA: TGCAGCGTTGGGAGAAGACTAGCGGGAAAAGAGACCCAGTACTTC
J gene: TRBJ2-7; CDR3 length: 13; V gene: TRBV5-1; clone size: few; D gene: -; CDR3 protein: CTSSPGRDYEQYF; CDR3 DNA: TGCACCAGCAGCCCGGGGCGGGACTACGAGCAGTACTTC
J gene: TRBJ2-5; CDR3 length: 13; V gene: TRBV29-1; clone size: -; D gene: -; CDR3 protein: CSANRAFQETQYF; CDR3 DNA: TGCAGCGCAAACAGGGCATTCCAAGAGACCCAGTACTTC